This T cell receptor beta chain was observed in a study of T cell repertoires in cytomegalovirus infection. About the research overall: Indicated by public TCR beta signatures were CMV infection and matching HLA type. Notes on the study in general: It was HLA-C-restricted CMV-specific TCR beta clonotypes that dominated the response ex vivo. Carriage of CMV together with the relevant HLA was identifiable through cumulative public TCR beta family frequency.

TCRdb reprocessed the reads via MiXCR and lists one record per CDR3 protein. The table has approximately 730,000 distinct CDR3 sequences, under 35% seen once; the top ten hold around 13%. This clonotype was seen a handful of times. Antigen: not known. CDR1 MNHEY and CDR2 SMNVEV come from the germline V gene (reference sequence). V was clipped by 6 bases and J by 0 bases, with 9 bases between them. The CDR3 has 14 residues. The chain combines TRBV27 with TRBJ1-5; D not resolved. The sequences come from cultured CD8+ T cells from PBMCs, collected from culture after CMV antigen stimulation. This receptor was obtained from a human donor in good health (CMV status not recorded). Some clones in this sample may be carry-over from other donors' samples. The CDR3 protein is CASRPMVSNQPQHF. CDR3 DNA: TGTGCCAGCAGGCCAATGGTTAGCAATCAGCCCCAGCATTTT.